Below are 22 T cell receptor beta chains sequenced from a single sample in a study of blood T cell repertoires in COVID-19. Assay: immunoSEQ multiplex PCR; the TCRdb copy retains only in-frame clones and omits some. The sample shows more than 200,000 clones, 87% of them seen only once. The sample comprised peripheral blood. These receptors all come from a young man with active or convalescent COVID-19.

The chain is built from TRBV19 and TRBJ1-6; TRBD1 might be the D (6 bases). Germline CDR1 reads LNHDA; CDR2 reads SQIVND (reference sequence). V lost 9 bases and J lost 4, with 10 bases in between. The CDR3 is 13 residues long. This CDR3 is CASTTGYNSPLHF. The CDR3 bases are TGTGCCAGCACTACAGGGTATAATTCACCCCTCCACTTT. Using reference TRBV19 and TRBJ1-6 for the parts outside the CDR3, the full variable domain is DGGITQSPKYLFRKEGQNVTLSCEQNLNHDAMYWYRQDPGQGLRLIYYSQIVNDFQKGDIAEGYSVSREKKESFPLTVTSAQKNPTAFYLCASTTGYNSPLHFGNGTRLTVT.

CDR3 amino acids: CASSPSTPPLNYGYTF. DNA of the CDR3: TGTGCCAGCTCACCCTCTACGCCACCCTTAAACTATGGCTACACCTTC. The chain uses TRBV18 and TRBJ1-2; no definite D call. Between the trimmed V and J ends, which lost 3 bases and 2 bases, there was a span of 16 bases. CDR3 size: 16 residues. CDR1 is KGHSH and CDR2 is LQKENI in the germline V gene.

The rearrangement joins TRBV7-3 to TRBJ2-1, with D possibly TRBD1 on 6 matching bases. The CDR3 covers 15 residues. CDR1 and CDR2 from the germline V gene are SGHTA and FQGTGA. V shed 6 bases and J shed 0 bases, with 12 bases lying between them. The DNA for the CDR3 is TGTGCCAGCAGTTCCCAGGGGTACTCCTACAATGAGCAGTTCTTC. It is translated as CASSSQGYSYNEQFF.

The chain combines TRBV7-9 with TRBJ1-6, with D tentatively TRBD1 (6 bases). Trimming cost V 6 bases and J 6 bases, with 9 bases left between them. Germline-derived CDR1 and CDR2 are SEHNR and FQNEAQ (reference sequence). The CDR3 spans 13 residues. Written as DNA, the CDR3 is TGTGCCAGCAGACAGGGCACTAATTCACCCCTCCACTTT. Translated, it gives CASRQGTNSPLHF.

This chain links TRBV19 with TRBJ2-1, with 11 bases that match TRBD2. The germline V gene encodes CDR1 LNHDA and CDR2 SQIVND (reference sequence). The length of the CDR3 is 16 residues. V lost 5 bases to trimming and J lost 3 bases; unmatched junction nucleotides: 6. In DNA form, the CDR3 reads TGTGCCAGTAGTCTCGGGCTAGCGGGAGGCTACAATGAGCAGTTCTTC. Residues: CASSLGLAGGYNEQFF.

There are a few counts of this clone. Because it lacks the conserved phenylalanine or tryptophan at the end, this CDR3 is likely a read error. Because the CDR3's place on the DNA is in doubt, the DNA is left out and the CDR3 is given as listed by TCRdb. The chain combines TRBV7-9 with TRBJ2-7; no DNA check was done on the table's D call, TRBD2. Germline V CDR1 and CDR2: SEHNR, FQNEAQ (reference sequence). Counting both end residues, the CDR3 totals 8 amino acids. This CDR3 reads CASSLGLE.

The J gene is TRBJ1-2, the V gene TRBV6-5, with 7 bases matching TRBD1. The CDR3 is made up of 14 amino acids. Germline lookup yields CDR1 MNHEY and CDR2 SVGAGI. With 5 bases clipped from V and 4 bases from J, the junction kept 7 bases outside the gene matches. The CDR3 reads CASSTGTALYGYTF. As DNA, the CDR3 is TGTGCCAGCAGTACTGGGACAGCTCTCTATGGCTACACCTTC.

The chain has TRBV6-5 and TRBJ2-3, with TRBD2 as a possible D gene (6 bases). CDR1 is MNHEY, CDR2 SVGAGI, per germline. This CDR3 is built from 16 residues. The V end lost 2 bases, the J end lost 4 bases, and 16 bases lay between the germline ends. The CDR3 here is CASSYLRSGASDTQYF. The DNA of the CDR3 is TGTGCCAGCAGTTACCTCCGTAGCGGAGCTTCAGATACGCAGTATTTT.

The count of this clone is one. The J gene is TRBJ1-1, the V gene TRBV7-3, with D possibly being TRBD1 (6 bases). The CDR3 spans 13 residues. The germline CDR1 and CDR2 sequences are SGHTA and FQGTGA. V gave up 5 bases and J gave up 4 bases, with 11 bases separating them. CDR3 DNA sequence: TGTGCCAGCAGCGCACAGGGTAGCACTGAAGCTTTCTTT. Its translation is CASSAQGSTEAFF.

The chain couples TRBV5-6 to TRBJ1-5; TRBD1 is a possible D gene (6 bases). The CDR3 length is 14 residues. Trimming removed 4 bases at V and 7 bases at J, with 15 bases between. Germline values: CDR1 SGHDT, CDR2 YYEEEE. CDR3: CASSPGRGRQPQHF. The CDR3 nucleotides read TGTGCCAGCAGCCCGGGCAGGGGTCGACAGCCCCAGCATTTT.

The chain recombines TRBV11-2 with TRBJ1-3; D call uncertain. This CDR3 has 15 amino acids. Germline assignment: CDR1 SGHAT and CDR2 FQNNGV. Trimming took 1 base from V and 0 from J, leaving 7 bases between them. The CDR3 here is CASSLGGVSGNTIYF. DNA for the CDR3: TGTGCCAGCAGCTTAGGTGGAGTCTCTGGAAACACCATATATTTT.

This clone was seen just once. J is TRBJ2-1 and V is TRBV11-1, with 9 positions matching TRBD1. Germline trimming cut 7 bases from V and 6 bases from J; bases unmatched to any gene: 7. The CDR3 extends over 14 amino acids. The germline CDR1 and CDR2 sequences are SGHAT and FQDESV (reference sequence). DNA for the CDR3: TGTGCCAGCACCTTTGGACAGGGGTCCAATGAGCAGTTCTTC. Translated, it gives CASTFGQGSNEQFF.

The CDR3 protein is CASSSIAGGNTGELFF. CDR3 nucleotide sequence: TGTGCCAGCAGCTCCATAGCGGGGGGAAACACCGGGGAGCTGTTTTTT. The gene calls are TRBV7-9 and TRBJ2-2; 10 nucleotides line up with TRBD2. The CDR3 is 16 amino acids. V shed 4 bases, J shed 2 bases, and the junction held 4 bases outside the gene matches. CDR1 and CDR2 from the germline V gene are SEHNR and FQNEAQ (reference sequence).

This clone was detected only once. The chain uses TRBV6-5 and TRBJ2-3, with 7 bases fitting TRBD2. Unmatched junction bases numbered 6, after V lost 6 bases and J lost 6 bases. This CDR3 is 13 amino acids long. The germline V gene encodes CDR1 MNHEY and CDR2 SVGAGI. Here the CDR3 DNA reads TGTGCCAGCAGCGGACTAGTAGGGGATACGCAGTATTTT. Protein product: CASSGLVGDTQYF.

The chain joins TRBV11-1 to TRBJ2-4, with D unresolved. Germline-derived CDR1 and CDR2 are SGHAT and FQDESV (reference sequence). V was cut by 6 bases and J by 1 base, with 13 bases left in between. This CDR3 has 15 residues. Here the CDR3 DNA reads TGTGCCAGCAGTTTGGCCCCCGTGGCCAAAAACATTCAGTACTTC. It specifies CASSLAPVAKNIQYF.

The rearrangement uses TRBV6-6 and TRBJ1-4; 7 bases fit TRBD1. CDR3 length equals 15 residues. V lost 10 bases, J lost 0 bases, and 8 bases stayed unmatched. Per the germline V gene, CDR1 is MNHNY and CDR2 is SVGAGI (reference sequence). CDR3 protein: CATRTGPTTNEKLFF. The CDR3 coding sequence is TGTGCCACCCGGACAGGCCCTACAACTAATGAAAAACTGTTTTTT.

The V call is TRBV7-3, the J call TRBJ2-3; 13 nucleotides align to TRBD2. The CDR3 consists of 16 residues. In germline, CDR1 is SGHTA, CDR2 FQGTGA. Trimming cost V 4 bases and J 3 bases; bases outside gene matches: 4. For the CDR3, the DNA is TGTGCCAGCAGCTCGGGACTAGCGGGGATAACAGATACGCAGTATTTT. This encodes CASSSGLAGITDTQYF.

A word on this clone: At one boundary the junction diverges from the germline segment, which might be a read error. The chain carries TRBV6-5 and TRBJ2-1; D uncertain. Per the germline V gene, CDR1 is MNHEY and CDR2 is SVGAGI. The CDR3 covers 12 residues. The CDR3 here is CASSYSNNEQFF. In DNA, the CDR3 is TGTGCCAGCAGTTACTCCAACAATGAGCAGTTCTTC.

The chain carries TRBV6-1 and TRBJ1-2; the D is unclear. Germline CDR1 and CDR2: MNHNS and SASEGT. V was cut by 1 base and J by 0 bases, with 9 bases left in between. This CDR3 region has 15 residues. DNA for the CDR3: TGTGCCAGCAGTGAAGGAGGCCCAGCTAACTATGGCTACACCTTC. Its translation is CASSEGGPANYGYTF.

The V gene is TRBV9, the J gene TRBJ1-6; D not certain. Germline V gives CDR1 SGDLS, CDR2 YYNGEE. The CDR3 runs 14 residues. V was shortened by 2 bases and J by 7 bases, with 10 bases between the two germline ends. The CDR3 nucleotides are TGTGCCAGCAGCGTTCAGCAGGTGAATTCACCCCTCCACTTT. Translation: CASSVQQVNSPLHF.

This CDR3 is CASSYLEGGGGNTIYF. The CDR3 DNA reads as TGTGCCAGCAGTTACTTAGAAGGGGGCGGTGGAAACACCATATATTTT. This chain uses TRBV6-6 with TRBJ1-3; 7 nucleotides match TRBD1. This CDR3 is built from 16 residues. The ends lost 1 base at V and 3 bases at J; junction bases unmatched: 6. The germline gives CDR1 MNHNY, CDR2 SVGAGI (reference sequence).

The chain employs TRBV3-1 (or the pseudogene TRBV3-2) and TRBJ1-6; D is perhaps TRBD1 (5 bases). The CDR3 contains 15 residues. Germline lookup yields CDR1 LGHDT and CDR2 YNNKEL (reference sequence). Between the trimmed V and J ends, which lost 1 base and 6 bases, there was a span of 10 bases. The CDR3 coding sequence is TGTGCCAGCAGCCAAGTTGGACACGGTAATTCACCCCTCCACTTT. As protein: CASSQVGHGNSPLHF.